Each of the 17 T cell receptor beta chains below was sequenced from the same sample in a study of molecular identifiers for immune sequencing clone quantification. TCRdb used MiXCR to reprocess the PCR reads, holding one entry per CDR3 protein. This sample has 63,000 or so distinct CDR3 sequences, with under 20% found just once. Sequenced sample: naive CD8+ T cells from blood, with Jurkat cell RNA spiked in. Subset: FACS-sorted CD8+CD4-CCR7+CD45RA+ naive T cells. These receptors were taken from a human donor in good health. Some libraries in this study had Jurkat cell RNA spiked in.

The table lists this clonotype with a count of one. This may come from a read error, since a much larger clone is one base off. CDR3 sequence reads: CASSLGQGAYSEQFF. The CDR3 region has the DNA TGTGCCAGCAGCTTGGGACAGGGGGCCTACAGTGAGCAGTTCTTC. This sequence joins TRBV7-9 and TRBJ2-1; 12 bases line up with TRBD1. Germline V gives CDR1 SEHNR, CDR2 FQNEAQ (reference sequence). This CDR3 contains 15 residues.

A few counts support this clonotype. J is TRBJ1-6 and V is TRBV27, with TRBD1 as a possible D gene (5 bases). From germline, CDR1 is MNHEY and CDR2 SMNVEV (reference sequence). The CDR3 spans 14 residues. V was trimmed by 7 bases and J by 6 bases, leaving 13 bases between them. The CDR3 loop reads CASTPGPLNSPLHF. The CDR3, as DNA: TGTGCCAGCACCCCGGGACCGCTTAATTCACCCCTCCACTTT.

This clonotype was found many times. This chain links TRBV5-1 with TRBJ2-3; tentative D call: TRBD2 (5 bases). Trimming removed 4 bases from V and 6 bases from J, with 18 bases in between. The CDR3 is 15 residues long. Looked up from germline, CDR1 is SGHRS and CDR2 is YFSETQ. The CDR3 sequence: CASSALAERLDTQYF. The DNA of the CDR3 is TGCGCCAGCAGCGCGCTAGCTGAACGATTGGATACGCAGTATTTT.

V usage is TRBV19 and J usage is TRBJ1-5; no clear D gene. CDR3 size: 13 residues. Germline CDR1 and CDR2: LNHDA and SQIVND (reference sequence). V was trimmed by 1 base and J by 3 bases, leaving 4 bases between them. Here the CDR3 reads CASSIVLNQPQHF. The CDR3 DNA is TGTGCCAGTAGTATAGTCCTCAATCAGCCCCAGCATTTT.

This clonotype has at least ten counts. The chain links TRBV15 to TRBJ2-3; the D is unclear. V was pared by 6 bases and J by 1 base, with 11 bases between. Germline CDR1 LNHNV, CDR2 YYDKDF (reference sequence). The length of the CDR3 is 14 residues. CDR3 residues: CATRGRSGTDTQYF. The DNA of the CDR3 is TGTGCCACCAGGGGAAGATCTGGCACAGATACGCAGTATTTT. The full variable domain, its missing parts supplied by reference TRBV15 and TRBJ2-3, is DAMVIQNPRYQVTQFGKPVTLSCSQTLNHNVMYWYQQKSSQAPKLLFHYYDKDFNNEADTPDNFQSRRPNTSFCFLDIRSPGLGDTAMYLCATRGRSGTDTQYFGPGTRLTVL.

Comments on this clonotype: A much larger clone lies a single base off, so this may be a read error. The genes are TRBV28 and TRBJ2-7; TRBD2 aligns across 10 bases. V trimming: 6 bases; J trimming: 1 base; junction bases outside the gene matches: 3. Per germline, CDR1 MDHEN and CDR2 SYDVKM. CDR3 size: 14 residues. CDR3 DNA sequence: TGTGCCAGCAGGGTAGCGGGAGGTTCCTACGAGCAGTACTTC. Translating it yields CASRVAGGSYEQYF.

This clonotype was counted at least ten times. This rearrangement joins TRBV7-6 to TRBJ2-1, with 7 bases that match TRBD2. This CDR3 has 17 residues. Per the germline V gene, CDR1 is SGHVS and CDR2 is FNYEAQ. Trimming took 1 base from V and 8 from J; bases not matched to a gene: 14. CDR3 amino acids: CASSLGLADSFSYEQFF. The CDR3 nucleotides read TGTGCCAGCAGCTTAGGGCTAGCGGACTCTTTTAGCTATGAGCAGTTCTTC.

This clonotype has more than one count but fewer than ten. A much larger clone sits a single nucleotide away, making a read error possible. The chain recombines TRBV6-1 with TRBJ2-3, with D possibly being TRBD1 or TRBD2 (5 bases each). Trimming removed 6 bases from V and 5 bases from J, with 6 bases in between. The CDR3 totals 11 residues. CDR1 is MNHNS and CDR2 is SASEGT in the germline V gene. The DNA of the CDR3 is TGTGCCAGCAGGGGACGAGATACGCAGTATTTT. It translates to CASRGRDTQYF.

This clonotype was detected ten times or more. V and J are TRBV9 and TRBJ2-5; D perhaps matches TRBD1 (6 bases). The CDR3 runs 15 residues. Per germline, CDR1 SGDLS and CDR2 YYNGEE. V shed 0 bases and J shed 0 bases, with 9 bases lying between them. DNA for the CDR3: TGTGCCAGCAGCGTAGCTACAGGGTACCAAGAGACCCAGTACTTC. This sequence encodes CASSVATGYQETQYF. Variable domain in full (rest from reference TRBV9 and TRBJ2-5): DSGVTQTPKHLITATGQRVTLRCSPRSGDLSVYWYQQSLDQGLQFLIQYYNGEERAKGNILERFSAQQFPDLHSELNLSSLELGDSALYFCASSVATGYQETQYFGPGTRLLVL.

About this clonotype: With a much larger clone just one base away, this may be a read error. J is TRBJ2-1 and V is TRBV5-1; D uncertain. V was pared by 10 bases and J by 10 bases, with 21 bases between. The V gene's germline CDR1 is SGHRS and CDR2 YFSETQ. The CDR3 contains 13 residues. This chain's CDR3 is CAGASSTDKEQFF. The CDR3 region has the DNA TGCGCCGGCGCTTCATCGACTGATAAGGAGCAGTTCTTC.

This clonotype was recorded at least ten times. V is TRBV13 and J is TRBJ2-7, with TRBD1 as a possible D gene (5 bases). Germline CDR1 PRHDT, CDR2 FYEKMQ (reference sequence). V was trimmed by 4 bases and J by 2 bases, leaving 18 bases between them. The CDR3 has 16 residues. DNA for the CDR3: TGTGCCAGCAGCTACACAGGTGAACAAAACACCTACGAGCAGTACTTC. Its protein product is CASSYTGEQNTYEQYF.

This clonotype was observed many times. This chain connects TRBV4-1 to TRBJ2-1; 7 bases are a match to TRBD1. Germline V lookup: CDR1 MGHRA, CDR2 YSYEKL. J gave up 7 bases and V 6 bases, and 9 bases lay outside the gene matches. The CDR3 runs 14 residues. CDR3 sequence (DNA): TGCGCCAGCAGAATCCGACAGGGTTGGAATGAGCAGTTCTTC. Its protein is CASRIRQGWNEQFF.

This clonotype showed up many times. V usage is TRBV19 and J usage is TRBJ1-1; D is unclear. The CDR3 extends over 15 amino acids. V lost 3 bases, J lost 5 bases, and 16 bases lay in between. Germline CDR1 reads LNHDA; CDR2 reads SQIVND (reference sequence). This CDR3 reads CASSMGSFGRTEAFF. The CDR3 bases are TGTGCCAGTAGTATGGGCTCATTCGGTCGGACTGAAGCTTTCTTT.

This clonotype was picked up many times. This chain joins TRBV6-5 and TRBJ1-5; 8 bases agree with TRBD1. V dropped 4 bases and J dropped 2; count of bases not matched to a gene: 1. CDR1 and CDR2 from the germline V gene are MNHEY and SVGAGI. CDR3 length equals 14 residues. The CDR3 DNA follows: TGTGCCAGCAGTTCGGGACAGGGCAATCAGCCCCAGCATTTT. This translates into CASSSGQGNQPQHF.

The rearrangement uses TRBV7-6 and TRBJ2-1; 9 bases are shared with TRBD2. The V gene end was trimmed by 2 bases and the J gene end by 4 bases; junction bases not matched to a gene: 6. Germline CDR1 SGHVS, CDR2 FNYEAQ. The CDR3 has 16 residues. CDR3 residues: CASSLLRREGYNEQFF. CDR3 in DNA: TGTGCCAGCAGCTTATTACGGCGGGAGGGGTACAATGAGCAGTTCTTC.

This clonotype was seen repeatedly, ten times or more. This chain connects TRBV5-6 to TRBJ1-5; no definite D call. Trimming took 0 bases from V and 2 from J, leaving 9 bases between them. The CDR3 loop spans 15 amino acids. Germline V gene lookup returns CDR1 SGHDT and CDR2 YYEEEE. The chain's CDR3 is CASSLAGGGNQPQHF. As DNA, the CDR3 is TGTGCCAGCAGCTTGGCGGGCGGGGGCAATCAGCCCCAGCATTTT. Combining the CDR3 with reference TRBV5-6 and TRBJ1-5 gives the whole variable domain DAGVTQSPTHLIKTRGQQVTLRCSPKSGHDTVSWYQQALGQGPQFIFQYYEEEERQRGNFPDRFSGHQFPNYSSELNVNALLLGDSALYLCASSLAGGGNQPQHFGDGTRLSIL.

Only a few counts were recorded for this clonotype. The chain couples TRBV27 to TRBJ2-7; 7 positions agree with TRBD1. This CDR3 is 13 amino acids long. CDR1 and CDR2 (germline): MNHEY, SMNVEV (reference sequence). Germline trimming cut 6 bases from V and 6 bases from J; bases unmatched to any gene: 8. The CDR3 region has the DNA TGTGCCAGCAGCTCGCAGGGGGAGTTCGAGCAGTACTTC. This sequence encodes CASSSQGEFEQYF.